The clone carrying this T cell receptor (beta chain) occurred once. Its cognate antigen is unknown. Time point meaning: week 47, end of study. The vaccine gave 300 ug of a 20-mer mutant IDH1 peptide subcutaneously per dose. The donor cohort comprised cases of new WHO grade 3 or 4 IDH1-mutant, ATRX-lost astrocytoma. This record belongs to a study of a mutant IDH1 vaccine in newly diagnosed glioma. Study summary: Vaccine dosing followed radiotherapy by 4-6 weeks, or accompanied temozolomide cycles.

The length of the CDR3 is 15 residues. Between the trimmed V and J ends, which lost 2 bases and 4 bases, there was a span of 12 bases. The germline V gene has CDR1 SEHNR and CDR2 FQNEAQ (reference sequence). The method was immunoSEQ multiplex PCR; TCRdb's version includes in-frame clones alone and lacks a portion of them. Of tens of thousands of clones in the sample, around four fifths are singletons; the top ten hold 3.8%. The sample in question was PBMCs, obtained from a glioma patient whose treatment included an IDH1 peptide vaccine. This TCR was sampled from a man aged 30-40 years with glioma. The chain employs TRBV7-9 and TRBJ1-3; D is possibly TRBD1 (5 bases). The CDR3 DNA follows: TGTGCCAGCAGCTTATCCGGGACCGTGGGAAACACCATATATTTT. Translation gives CASSLSGTVGNTIYF.